A single T cell receptor beta chain is shown here with its context. These data are taken from a study of cytomegalovirus exposure and HLA in healthy donors. V was cut by 6 bases and J by 0 bases, with 7 bases left in between. CDR1 and CDR2 from the germline V gene are MNHNS and SASEGT. The CDR3 runs to 13 residues. The PCR was carried out with 60 Vbeta primers and 13 Jbeta primers. Some clones are missing from TCRdb's copy, which holds only in-frame ones; the method was immunoSEQ multiplex PCR. Among approximately 200,000 clones, more than 70% were seen once, and the ten largest hold 1.3%. This clonotype was sampled from a human donor in good health. The sample consisted of PBMCs. V usage is TRBV6-1 and J usage is TRBJ2-3; a weak D match, TRBD2 (6 bases). In DNA, the CDR3 is TGTGCCAGCAGGGAGGGGAGCACAGATACGCAGTATTTT. Its protein is CASREGSTDTQYF.